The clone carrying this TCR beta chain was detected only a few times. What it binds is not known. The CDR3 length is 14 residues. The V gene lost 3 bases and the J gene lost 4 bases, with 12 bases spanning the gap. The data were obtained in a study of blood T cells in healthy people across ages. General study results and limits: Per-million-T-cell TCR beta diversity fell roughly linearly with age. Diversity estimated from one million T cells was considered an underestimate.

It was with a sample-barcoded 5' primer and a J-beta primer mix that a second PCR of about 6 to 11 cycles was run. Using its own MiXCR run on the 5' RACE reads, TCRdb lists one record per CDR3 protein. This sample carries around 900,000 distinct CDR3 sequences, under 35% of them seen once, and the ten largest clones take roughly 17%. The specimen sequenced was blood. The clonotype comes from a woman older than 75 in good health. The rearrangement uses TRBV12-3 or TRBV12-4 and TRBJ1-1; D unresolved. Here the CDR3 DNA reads TGTGCCAGCAGTTTTACGGTCTCGGGCACTGAAGCTTTCTTT. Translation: CASSFTVSGTEAFF.